The 26 T cell receptor beta chains listed next were all sequenced from one sample in a study of shared clonotypes between healthy human individuals. This table comes from immunoSEQ multiplex PCR, and its TCRdb copy is limited to in-frame clones, with some not included. The table has around 980,000 clones, roughly 74% seen once. The specimen was memory CD4+ T cells from PBMCs. Subset noted: CD45RA-negative fraction. These receptors were obtained from a man between 18 and 35 years old in good health. Some clones in this sample may be carry-over from other donors' samples.

This chain uses TRBV28 with TRBJ2-1; possibly TRBD1 for D (6 bases). The ends were cut back, 7 bases at V and 2 bases at J, with 21 bases in the middle. The CDR3 is 17 amino acids. Germline V gene data show CDR1 as MDHEN and CDR2 as SYDVKM. The CDR3, as DNA: TGTGCCAGCACCGTCGGCAGGGGTAAAGGAACCTACAATGAGCAGTTCTTC. Translating it yields CASTVGRGKGTYNEQFF.

The chain joins TRBV5-1 to TRBJ2-3; 7 positions agree with TRBD2. The CDR3 extends over 16 amino acids. The V segment lost 0 bases and the J segment 2 bases; nucleotides outside the gene matches: 6. The V gene's germline CDR1 is SGHRS and CDR2 YFSETQ. CDR3 loop: CASSLVLGGATDTQYF. In DNA form, the CDR3 reads TGCGCCAGCAGCTTGGTATTGGGAGGGGCCACAGATACGCAGTATTTT.

The J gene is TRBJ2-3, the V gene TRBV27, with 7 bases aligning to TRBD2. J was trimmed by 7 bases and V by 6 bases; bases with no gene match: 10. Germline CDR1 reads MNHEY; CDR2 reads SMNVEV (reference sequence). The CDR3 consists of 14 residues. CDR3 sequence reads: CASRVAFGRNTQYF. DNA of the CDR3: TGTGCCAGCAGAGTCGCCTTCGGGAGGAATACGCAGTATTTT.

CDR3 in DNA: TGTGCCAGCAGTTTAGCCGGGCCTCACAATGAGCAGTTCTTC. It is translated as CASSLAGPHNEQFF. J is TRBJ2-1 and V is TRBV28; D not certain. Germline-derived CDR1 and CDR2 are MDHEN and SYDVKM. V was pared by 2 bases and J by 5 bases, with 10 bases between. The CDR3 is 14 amino acids.

This sequence joins TRBV2 and TRBJ2-7; a possible D gene is TRBD1 (5 bases). Trimming took off 1 base at V and 3 bases at J, with 10 bases between the two ends. The CDR3 has 14 residues. The germline CDR1 and CDR2 sequences are SNHLY and FYNNEI. In DNA, the CDR3 is TGTGCCAGCAGTGAAGACAGGCAAAGCTACGAGCAGTACTTC. It specifies CASSEDRQSYEQYF.

V is TRBV7-2 and J is TRBJ2-1; 7 nucleotides align to TRBD1. V lost 5 bases to trimming and J lost 5 bases; unmatched junction nucleotides: 12. In germline, CDR1 is SGHTA, CDR2 FQGNSA. CDR3 length: 16 residues. The CDR3 nucleotides are TGTGCCAGCAGCAAACAGGGGCCCGTGCTTGACAATGAGCAGTTCTTC. Translation: CASSKQGPVLDNEQFF.

This clone has a handful of counts. The rearrangement uses TRBV7-2 and TRBJ1-2, with D tentatively TRBD1 (6 bases). The germline V gene encodes CDR1 SGHTA and CDR2 FQGNSA. With 1 base removed from V and 8 bases from J, the gap between germline ends came to 8 bases. The CDR3 totals 12 residues. CDR3 protein: CASSLDQGGYTF. CDR3 nucleotide sequence: TGTGCCAGCAGCTTAGACCAGGGGGGCTACACCTTC.

The J gene is TRBJ1-4, the V gene TRBV28; 9 bases align to TRBD1. Trimming at V came to 6 bases and at J to 8 bases, leaving 10 bases not matched to a gene. The CDR3 has 15 amino acids. CDR1 and CDR2 from the germline V gene are MDHEN and SYDVKM. CDR3 sequence: CASRTTPTGGEKLFF. In DNA form, the CDR3 reads TGTGCCAGCAGGACCACCCCGACAGGGGGAGAAAAACTGTTTTTT.

This clone was observed a handful of times. This sample includes further DNA sequences coding for the same CDR3. V and J are TRBV28 and TRBJ1-2; unclear D gene. CDR3 length: 12 residues. With 2 bases removed from V and 3 bases from J, the gap between germline ends came to 4 bases. Germline CDR1 is MDHEN and CDR2 is SYDVKM. Here the CDR3 reads CASSLGDYGYTF. In DNA form, the CDR3 reads TGTGCCAGCAGTTTAGGGGACTATGGCTACACCTTC.

J is TRBJ2-6 and V is TRBV2, with D perhaps TRBD1 (6 bases). CDR1 is SNHLY and CDR2 is FYNNEI in the germline V gene. V was pared by 6 bases and J by 3 bases, with 6 bases between. This CDR3 comprises 13 residues. Here the CDR3 reads CASRQGGANVLTF. The CDR3 bases are TGTGCCAGCAGACAGGGTGGGGCCAACGTCCTGACTTTC.

V and J are TRBV19 and TRBJ1-4; TRBD1 matches at 8 bases. The germline CDR1 and CDR2 sequences are LNHDA and SQIVND (reference sequence). The CDR3 covers 15 residues. The V and J ends lost 6 bases and 4 bases, in that order; junction bases with no gene match: 7. CDR3 protein: CASRPGGAGNEKLFF. CDR3 sequence (DNA): TGTGCCAGTAGGCCAGGGGGCGCTGGTAATGAAAAACTGTTTTTT.

This clone has ten or more counts. CDR3 residues: CASSLSLGANTEAFF. The CDR3 nucleotides read TGCGCCAGCAGCCTGTCGTTGGGGGCGAACACTGAAGCTTTCTTT. The rearrangement joins TRBV4-3 to TRBJ1-1, with TRBD1 as a possible D gene (6 bases). Trimming took off 4 bases at V and 1 base at J, with 13 bases between the two ends. Looked up from germline, CDR1 is LGHNA and CDR2 is YSLEER. The CDR3 has 15 amino acids.

The rearrangement joins TRBV21-1 to TRBJ2-7; TRBD2, as called in the table, went unchecked against the DNA. TRBV21-1 is flagged as a pseudogene. The CDR3 has 16 amino acids. CDR3 residues: CASSGRRSGASYEQYF. The CDR3 region has the DNA TGTGCCAGCAGCGGTAGGCGAAGCGGGGCCTCCTACGAGCAGTACTTC.

The chain is built from TRBV4-1 and TRBJ1-4; unclear D gene. Trimming pared 2 bases from V and 8 bases from J, leaving 9 bases between. Germline CDR1 MGHRA, CDR2 YSYEKL. The CDR3 loop spans 13 amino acids. The CDR3 protein is CASSQMRSEKLFF. CDR3 sequence (DNA): TGCGCCAGCAGCCAAATGCGCTCAGAAAAACTGTTTTTT.

In DNA, the CDR3 is TGCAGCGCCGCCAAAAGCGCTGAAGCTTTCTTT. This encodes CSAAKSAEAFF. The rearrangement joins TRBV29-1 to TRBJ1-1; unclear D gene. Germline V gene sequence: CDR1 SQVTM, CDR2 ANQGSEA. This CDR3 is built from 11 residues. V was trimmed by 7 bases and J by 6 bases, leaving 12 bases between them.

This chain connects TRBV5-1 to TRBJ1-2; D gene ambiguous. Germline V gene sequence: CDR1 SGHRS, CDR2 YFSETQ. This CDR3 has 14 residues. V shed 4 bases and J shed 0 bases, with 10 bases lying between them. The CDR3 is CASSPRPTNYGYTF. CDR3 bases: TGCGCCAGCAGCCCCCGACCGACTAACTATGGCTACACCTTC.

In its sample, this clone was seen a few times. The chain uses TRBV28 and TRBJ2-1, with 12 positions matching TRBD2. The CDR3 contains 16 residues. The germline V gene encodes CDR1 MDHEN and CDR2 SYDVKM. V was pared by 7 bases and J by 3 bases, with 7 bases of the junction left unmatched. The CDR3, as DNA: TGTGCCAGCAAGTCTAGCGGGAGGGCAGGCTACAATGAGCAGTTCTTC. The encoded protein is CASKSSGRAGYNEQFF.

This clone was counted many times. The genes are TRBV14 and TRBJ2-5; D is unclear. The CDR3 extends over 13 amino acids. Trimming removed 4 bases from V and 3 bases from J, with 9 bases in between. Per the germline V gene, CDR1 is SGHDN and CDR2 is FVKESK. The CDR3 is CASSRVQKETQYF. CDR3 DNA: TGTGCCAGCAGCCGGGTACAGAAAGAGACCCAGTACTTC.

The chain recombines TRBV29-1 with TRBJ1-1; D unresolved. The CDR3 runs 13 residues. Per germline, CDR1 SQVTM and CDR2 ANQGSEA. With 7 bases removed from V and 0 bases from J, the gap between germline ends came to 12 bases. CDR3 nucleotide sequence: TGCAGCGCAAGGGAGGGCATGAACACTGAAGCTTTCTTT. As protein: CSAREGMNTEAFF.

Comment on this clone: This may arise from a read error, as a much more abundant clone is one base away. The chain couples TRBV2 to TRBJ2-7, with TRBD1 matching over 7 bases. V lost 5 bases and J lost 6; bases outside the gene matches: 7. In germline, CDR1 is SNHLY, CDR2 FYNNEI. The CDR3 length is 13 residues. The CDR3 protein is CASSSTGAGEQYF. The DNA of the CDR3 is TGTGCCAGCAGTTCCACAGGGGCGGGCGAGCAGTACTTC.

The chain carries TRBV14 and TRBJ2-5, with 7 bases lining up with TRBD1. Germline V gene sequence: CDR1 SGHDN, CDR2 FVKESK. V was clipped by 4 bases and J by 2 bases; unmatched bases: 4. This CDR3 is 14 amino acids long. The CDR3: CASSRWGQQETQYF. DNA of the CDR3: TGTGCCAGCAGCCGCTGGGGACAGCAAGAGACCCAGTACTTC.

The chain uses TRBV30 and TRBJ1-1, with unresolved D. V lost 0 bases, J lost 7 bases, and 15 bases lay in between. Germline values: CDR1 GTSNPN, CDR2 SVGIG (reference sequence). This CDR3 contains 14 residues. The CDR3 reads CAWSVHKRHIEAFF. CDR3 DNA: TGTGCCTGGAGTGTTCATAAACGACACATTGAAGCTTTCTTT.

The chain joins TRBV6-5 to TRBJ2-1; 9 bases line up with TRBD1. Trimming cost V 2 bases and J 6 bases; bases outside gene matches: 8. This CDR3 has 16 residues. CDR1 is MNHEY and CDR2 is SVGAGI in the germline V gene. The chain's CDR3 is CASSYAGTGIRNEQFF. The DNA of the CDR3 is TGTGCCAGCAGTTACGCTGGGACAGGGATCCGCAATGAGCAGTTCTTC.

The chain carries TRBV18 and TRBJ2-7; D is perhaps TRBD2 (6 bases). Deletions cut 4 bases from V and 6 bases from J, with 25 bases between. Germline CDR1 is KGHSH and CDR2 is LQKENI. The CDR3 is 17 residues long. The CDR3 sequence is CASSRLGTSALGGEQYF. The CDR3 DNA sequence: TGTGCCAGCTCACGGCTTGGGACTTCCGCGTTGGGGGGCGAGCAGTACTTC.

This clone has only one observation. The CDR3, as DNA: TGTGCCAGCAGCCCTACCCCGGACAGGATAAGTCAGCCCCAGCATTTT. The encoded protein is CASSPTPDRISQPQHF. The genes are TRBV27 and TRBJ1-5; 7 positions match TRBD1. The V segment lost 6 bases and the J segment 6 bases; nucleotides outside the gene matches: 14. Germline-derived CDR1 and CDR2 are MNHEY and SMNVEV (reference sequence). The CDR3 consists of 16 residues.

The chain links TRBV28 to TRBJ2-3; no clear D gene. CDR1 and CDR2 from the germline V gene are MDHEN and SYDVKM. The ends were cut back, 5 bases at V and 3 bases at J, with 15 bases in the middle. This CDR3 region has 15 residues. The DNA for the CDR3 is TGTGCCAGCAGTCCCGCCGGGTCTCCTACAGATACGCAGTATTTT. Translation gives CASSPAGSPTDTQYF.